The sequence of this T cell receptor (beta chain) was determined in a study of T cells after posttransplantation cyclophosphamide. Study conclusions and caveats: Later post-transplant blood repertoires were often dominated by donor CD8+ memory clones.

Busulfan-fludarabine conditioning, marrow transplant, and cyclophosphamide on days +3 and +4 were administered. The V gene lost 5 bases and the J gene lost 1 base, with 6 bases spanning the gap. The CDR3 spans 14 residues. CDR1 is MDHEN and CDR2 is SYDVKM in the germline V gene. Using immunoSEQ multiplex PCR, the repertoire was profiled, and TCRdb retains in-frame clones only, with some absent. The data contain 17,000 or so clones, about 90% of them seen just once; the ten biggest clones take up about 0.5%. As concerns this clone: Its antigen remains unknown.

The sequencing here drew on CD4+ T cells sorted from blood, taken after allogeneic stem cell transplant with posttransplant cyclophosphamide. The rearrangement links TRBV28 to TRBJ2-6; D not certain. The receptor's source is a male patient aged 55-69 years who received an allogeneic stem cell transplant from a related donor and was CMV-positive. Some T cells may have come from the graft donor. The CDR3 DNA is TGTGCCAGCAGTATCGGGTCTGGGGCCAACGTCCTGACTTTC. It specifies CASSIGSGANVLTF.